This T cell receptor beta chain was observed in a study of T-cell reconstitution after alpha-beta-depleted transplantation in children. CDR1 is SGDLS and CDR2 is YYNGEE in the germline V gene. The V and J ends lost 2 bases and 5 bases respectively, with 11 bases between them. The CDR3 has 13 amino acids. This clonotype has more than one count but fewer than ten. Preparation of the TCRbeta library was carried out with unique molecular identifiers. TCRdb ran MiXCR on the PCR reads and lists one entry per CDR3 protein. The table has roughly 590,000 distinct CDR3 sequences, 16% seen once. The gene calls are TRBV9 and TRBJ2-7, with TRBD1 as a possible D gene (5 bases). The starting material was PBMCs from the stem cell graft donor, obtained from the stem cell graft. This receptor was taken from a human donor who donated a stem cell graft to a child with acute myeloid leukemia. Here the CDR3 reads CASSVGRADEQYF. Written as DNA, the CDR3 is TGTGCCAGCAGCGTGGGCAGGGCGGACGAGCAGTACTTC.